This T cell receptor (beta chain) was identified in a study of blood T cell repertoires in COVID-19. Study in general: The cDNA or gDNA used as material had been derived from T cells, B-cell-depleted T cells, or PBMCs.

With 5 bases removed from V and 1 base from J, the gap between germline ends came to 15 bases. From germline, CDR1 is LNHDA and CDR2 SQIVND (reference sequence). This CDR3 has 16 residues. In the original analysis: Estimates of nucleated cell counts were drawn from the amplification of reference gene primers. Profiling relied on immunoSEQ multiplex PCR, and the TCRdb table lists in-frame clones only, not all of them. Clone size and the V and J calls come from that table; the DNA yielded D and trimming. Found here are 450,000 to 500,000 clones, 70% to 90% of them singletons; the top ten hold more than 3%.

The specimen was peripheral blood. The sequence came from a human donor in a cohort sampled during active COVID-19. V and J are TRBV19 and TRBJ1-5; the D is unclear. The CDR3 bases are TGTGCCAGTAGTCACCAACCCGGAGGGAGCAATCAGCCCCAGCATTTT. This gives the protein CASSHQPGGSNQPQHF.